This entry is about one T cell receptor (beta chain). Its matching antigen is unknown. The sample originates from a study of cytomegalovirus exposure and HLA in healthy donors. V was pared by 5 bases and J by 2 bases, with 11 bases of the junction left unmatched. The CDR3 extends over 17 amino acids. CDR1 and CDR2 from the germline V gene are SGHVS and FNYEAQ. Study-wide results and limits: As a later analysis showed, several of the most significant clusters appeared to be linked to common viral pathogens.

The PCR had 60 Vbeta and 13 Jbeta primers. Libraries were prepared by immunoSEQ multiplex PCR; TCRdb keeps only in-frame clonotypes and omits some of them. The data hold 120,000 or so clones, with around 82% observed a single time. The sequenced material came from PBMCs. The TCR was taken from a male donor in good health and CMV-seropositive. The rearrangement joins TRBV7-6 to TRBJ2-7, with 11 bases lining up with TRBD2. The CDR3 coding sequence is TGTGCCAGCAGCCTCGCATCTAGCGGGGGGATTACCTACGAGCAGTACTTC. Residues: CASSLASSGGITYEQYF. Based on the CDR3 plus reference TRBV7-6 and TRBJ2-7, the full variable domain is GAGVSQSPRYKVTKRGQDVALRCDPISGHVSLYWYRQALGQGPEFLTYFNYEAQQDKSGLPNDRFSAERPEGSISTLTIQRTEQRDSAMYRCASSLASSGGITYEQYFGPGTRLTVT.